This is a list of T cell receptor beta chains from one sample in a study of cytomegalovirus exposure and HLA in healthy donors. Assay used: immunoSEQ multiplex PCR; TCRdb lists only in-frame clones, some missing. The sample carries around 100,000 clones, roughly four fifths recorded once. Material for sequencing was PBMCs. The receptors derive from a woman under 30 in good health and CMV-seronegative. Each CDR3 is given with its conserved first and last residue. The D gene is left open where the match is weak. Some rows have no size entry. The others give once, few or many, or a class for an expanded clone.

J gene | clone size | V gene | CDR3 length | D gene | CDR3 DNA | CDR3 protein
TRBJ2-1 | - | TRBV7-9 | 15 | TRBD2 | TGTGCCAGCAGCTTAGTTGCGGGGGAGCTTGGTGAGCAGTTCTTC | CASSLVAGELGEQFF
TRBJ2-7 | - | TRBV6-1 | 15 | TRBD1 | TGTGCCAGCAGTGAATACCTACAGGGGGCTTTTGAGCAGTACTTC | CASSEYLQGAFEQYF
TRBJ2-3 | - | TRBV7-2 | 15 | TRBD2 | TGTGCCAGCAGCTACGGACTAGCGGGAGCTGATACGCAGTATTTT | CASSYGLAGADTQYF
TRBJ1-6 | - | TRBV21-1 | 17 | - | TGTGCCAGCAGCAATTCCCCGGTTAGCTCCTATAATTCACCCCTCCACTTT | CASSNSPVSSYNSPLHF
TRBJ1-1 | few | TRBV7-8 | 15 | TRBD1 | TGTGCCAGCAGCGGCCGGGACAGGGGTGACACTGAAGCTTTCTTT | CASSGRDRGDTEAFF
TRBJ2-2 | few | TRBV7-8 | 15 | TRBD2 | TGTGCCAGCAGCTTTCGGGAGGTCAACACCGGGGAGCTGTTTTTT | CASSFREVNTGELFF
TRBJ1-3 | - | TRBV19 | 17 | - | TGTGCCAGTAGTATAGGGGCATGGAGGAGCTCTGGAAACACCATATATTTT | CASSIGAWRSSGNTIYF
TRBJ1-1 | - | TRBV29-1 | 13 | - | TGCAGCGTTAATAAGGGGGGGACGGGGGAAGCTTTCTTT | CSVNKGGTGEAFF
TRBJ1-2 | - | TRBV5-1 | 13 | - | TGCGCCAGCAGCTTGGACGGTGACTATGGCTACACCTTC | CASSLDGDYGYTF
TRBJ1-1 | - | TRBV28 | 16 | TRBD1 | TGTGCCAGCCGCTCCGGGACAGGTTTAAGAGATACTGAAGCTTTCTTT | CASRSGTGLRDTEAFF
TRBJ2-4 | - | TRBV13 | 11 | - | TGTGCCAGCAGCTTAGGAATCTTTCAGTACTTC | CASSLGIFQYF
TRBJ1-2 | few | TRBV6-1 | 15 | TRBD1 | TGTGCCAGCAGTGCCGAGACAGGGCCTAACTATGGCTACACCTTC | CASSAETGPNYGYTF
TRBJ1-5 | few | TRBV4-1 | 15 | - | TGCGCCAGCAGCCTGGACACTAATAGCAATCAGCCCCAGCATTTT | CASSLDTNSNQPQHF
TRBJ2-7 | - | TRBV28 | 15 | - | TGTGCCAGCGTAATAGGGCGGGACGGCTCCTACGAGCAGTACTTC | CASVIGRDGSYEQYF
TRBJ2-1 | - | TRBV6-5 | 15 | TRBD2 | TGTGCCACCGGGAACCCAGCGGGAGTCCCCCATGAGCAGTTCTTC | CATGNPAGVPHEQFF
TRBJ2-1 | - | TRBV12-1 | 13 | - | TGTGCCAGCAGCTCGGGACAGGGGGGAGGGCAGTTCTTC | CASSSGQGGGQFF
TRBJ1-5 | - | TRBV7-2 | 16 | TRBD1 | TGTGCCAGCAGCTTAGCTCCAGGGGGTACGATTCAGCCCCAGCATTTT | CASSLAPGGTIQPQHF
TRBJ1-6 | - | TRBV2 | 16 | TRBD1 | TGTGCCAGCAGCGCGAGGACAGGGGACTTTAATTCACCCCTCCACTTT | CASSARTGDFNSPLHF
TRBJ1-3 | - | TRBV30 | 13 | - | TGTGCCTGGAGTATTCAGGGGGGAAACACCATATATTTT | CAWSIQGGNTIYF
TRBJ2-1 | - | TRBV19 | 15 | TRBD2 | TGTGCCAGTAGTAATCTAGCGGGAGTTGACAATGAGCAGTTCTTC | CASSNLAGVDNEQFF
TRBJ1-1 | - | TRBV2 | 16 | TRBD1 | TGTGCCAGCAGGAGGGACAGGGTAGTGACTCGCGATGAAGCTTTCTTT | CASRRDRVVTRDEAFF
TRBJ1-1 | - | TRBV6-8 | 18 | TRBD1 | TGTGCCAGCAGCCCGCCTACGATGGACAGGGCCCCACACACTGAAGCTTTCTTT | CASSPPTMDRAPHTEAFF
TRBJ1-5 | few | TRBV5-6 | 14 | - | TGTGCCAGCAGCTTGCGGCAGGTCAATCAGCCCCAGCATTTT | CASSLRQVNQPQHF
TRBJ2-3 | - | TRBV9 | 16 | - | TGTGCCAGCAGCGTAACAGGGATAGGATACACAGATACGCAGTATTTT | CASSVTGIGYTDTQYF
TRBJ1-1 | - | TRBV29-1 | 12 | - | TGCAGCGCCAGAGCGGCTAACACTGAAGCTTTCTTT | CSARAANTEAFF
TRBJ1-1 | - | TRBV7-9 | 15 | - | TGTGCCAGCAGCTTAGTCCCAGGGGAGAACACTGAAGCTTTCTTT | CASSLVPGENTEAFF
TRBJ1-1 | - | TRBV6-1 | 15 | TRBD1 | TGTGCCAGCAGTGAAGTGAAAGGGGGCAACACTGAAGCTTTCTTT | CASSEVKGGNTEAFF
TRBJ2-3 | - | TRBV7-9 | 14 | TRBD2 | TGTGCTACTCGACTAGCGGGGGGCACAGATACGCAGTATTTT | CATRLAGGTDTQYF
TRBJ1-4 | few | TRBV6-1 | 15 | TRBD1 | TGTGCCAGCAGTGTACAGGGGGCAACTAATGAAAAACTGTTTTTT | CASSVQGATNEKLFF
TRBJ1-2 | - | TRBV4-2 | 16 | TRBD1 | TGTGCCAGCAGCCAGCGAGTTAGGGGACAGCCAAATGGCTACACCTTC | CASSQRVRGQPNGYTF
TRBJ1-5 | - | TRBV19 | 11 | - | TGTGCCAGTAGTAATGGCAGGGGCCTAACTTTT | CASSNGRGLTF
TRBJ2-7 | - | TRBV28 | 16 | TRBD2 | TGTGCCAGCAGTTCCCGGACTAGCGGAAGCTACTACGAGCAGTACTTC | CASSSRTSGSYYEQYF
TRBJ2-2 | - | TRBV7-7 | 18 | TRBD1 | TGTGCTAGCAGCGCCCGCCCCGGGACAGGAGAACCTACCGGGGAGCTGTTTTTT | CASSARPGTGEPTGELFF
TRBJ2-3 | - | TRBV11-2 | 15 | - | TGTGCCAGCAGCCCCATGGGGGGAAGCACAGATACGCAGTATTTT | CASSPMGGSTDTQYF
TRBJ1-4 | - | TRBV7-9 | 15 | - | TGTGCCAGCAGCGCCTCCCAGGCAACTAATGAAAAACTGTTTTTT | CASSASQATNEKLFF
TRBJ2-3 | - | TRBV6-5 | 15 | TRBD2 | TGTGCCAGCAGACTAGCGGGGGGGCTGTCAGATACGCAGTATTTT | CASRLAGGLSDTQYF
TRBJ2-1 | - | TRBV7-9 | 15 | TRBD1 | TGTGCCAGCAGCTTCCAGGGGGCCTCCTACAATGAGCAGTTCTTC | CASSFQGASYNEQFF
TRBJ2-7 | once | TRBV18 | 15 | TRBD1 | TGTGCCAGCTCACCCGGGACAGGGGGCTTGGCGGAGCAGTACTTC | CASSPGTGGLAEQYF
TRBJ1-5 | - | TRBV18 | 16 | TRBD1 | TGTGCCAGCTCACCCTTACCTACAGGGGACACTCAGCCCCAGCATTTT | CASSPLPTGDTQPQHF
TRBJ1-2 | - | TRBV7-7 | 17 | - | TGTGCTAGCAGTCGCGGGGAGATCGATCCAGCTAACTATGGCTACACCTTC | CASSRGEIDPANYGYTF
TRBJ1-1 | - | TRBV4-1 | 16 | - | TGCGCCAGCAGCCAGCACTCGGGGGGGCGAAGCACTGAAGCTTTCTTT | CASSQHSGGRSTEAFF
TRBJ2-1 | - | TRBV5-1 | 12 | - | TGCGCCAGCAGGACAGGAGACAATGAGCAGTTCTTC | CASRTGDNEQFF
TRBJ2-3 | - | TRBV7-2 | 16 | - | TGTGCCAGCAGCTTAGCGTCTGGCGGGATAACAGATACGCAGTATTTT | CASSLASGGITDTQYF
TRBJ1-5 | - | TRBV2 | 14 | TRBD1 | TGTGCCAGCAGCAGGGGGCAAGCCAATCAGCCCCAGCATTTT | CASSRGQANQPQHF
TRBJ1-1 | - | TRBV11-2 | 13 | - | TGTGCCAGCAAGAGGGGGACGAACACTGAAGCTTTCTTT | CASKRGTNTEAFF
TRBJ2-1 | - | TRBV4-1 | 14 | TRBD2 | TGCGCCAGCAGCAGGGGACTAGGATACAATGAGCAGTTCTTC | CASSRGLGYNEQFF
TRBJ1-4 | - | TRBV6-6 | 16 | TRBD1 | TGTGCCAGCAGTTACTCACAAGGGACAGGGGGCACTGGACTGTTTTTT | CASSYSQGTGGTGLFF
TRBJ2-5 | - | TRBV18 | 14 | - | TGTGCCAGCTCCGACCCCCCCGGGGTTGAGACCCAGTACTTC | CASSDPPGVETQYF
TRBJ1-4 | - | TRBV6-5 | 15 | - | TGTGCCAGCAGTCCCCGACAGGTCCTATGGGAAAAACTGTTTTTT | CASSPRQVLWEKLFF